This T cell receptor (beta chain) derives from a study of metastatic and nonmetastatic thyroid tumors. Overall study: It was across blood and tumor or nodule tissue from malignant and benign thyroid patients that repertoires were compared. Study-level results: The study reportedly found significantly higher TCR beta diversity in malignant thyroid tumors than benign nodules, in blood and tumor.

This CDR3 has 16 amino acids. The germline V gene encodes CDR1 SGHRS and CDR2 YFSETQ. Losses at the gene ends were 3 bases for V and 2 bases for J; bases not matched to a gene: 4. Original analysis: The study took CDR3 differences across clinicopathological groups and made a distant-metastasis classifier for papillary thyroid cancer from them. TCRdb re-called the PCR reads via MiXCR. The V and J calls, along with clone size, are taken from TCRdb and not from the paper's own processing. This sample carries about 27,000 clones, about 16% of them seen once, and the ten largest clones take 15% to 17%. Until they underwent thyroid surgery, no patient had received any treatment. This clone showed up many times. What it recognizes is unknown.

This TCR was recovered from a male donor with papillary thyroid cancer or a benign thyroid nodule (not recorded which). Some clones in this sample may be carry-over from other donors' samples. This sequence joins TRBV5-1 and TRBJ2-1, with 11 positions matching TRBD2. Input material: blood. The CDR3 region is CASSSTSGVTYNEQFF. The DNA for the CDR3 is TGCGCCAGCAGCTCGACTAGCGGGGTAACCTACAATGAGCAGTTCTTC.